What follows describes a single T cell receptor (beta chain). This record comes from a study of shared clonotypes between healthy human individuals. Sequencing was performed with immunoSEQ multiplex PCR; in TCRdb, only in-frame clones are kept and a portion is missing. The profile covers more than 850,000 clones, with around three quarters appearing a single time and more than 0.45% taken by the ten largest. The source material was memory CD4+ T cells from PBMCs. The subset is: CD45RA-negative fraction. The clonotype originates from a man younger than 30 in good health. Some clones in this sample may be carry-over from other donors' samples.

CDR3 residues: CASSPAKYGYTF. CDR3 sequence (DNA): TGTGCCAGCAGCCCCGCAAAGTATGGCTACACCTTC. The rearrangement links TRBV7-9 to TRBJ1-2; D gene uncertain. Germline CDR1 and CDR2: SEHNR and FQNEAQ (reference sequence). V was cut by 5 bases and J by 5 bases, with 9 bases left in between. The CDR3 spans 12 residues.